These 2 T cell receptor beta chains originate from one sample sequenced in a study of response to subunit inactivated influenza vaccine. TCRdb used MiXCR to reprocess the RT-PCR reads, holding one entry per CDR3 protein. The table includes under 850,000 distinct CDR3 sequences, 15% to 20% detected once. The sample here was PBMCs from blood, taken 5 days after vaccination. Source of these receptors: a man in his fifties or sixties who received an inactivated influenza vaccine.

The J gene is TRBJ2-3, the V gene TRBV12-3 or TRBV12-4; the match to TRBD2 covers 11 bases. CDR3 length equals 16 residues. V lost 5 bases, J lost 6 bases, and 10 bases stayed unmatched. Here the CDR3 reads CASSPQLAGVGDTQYF. The CDR3 DNA sequence: TGTGCCAGCAGTCCCCAACTAGCGGGAGTGGGGGATACGCAGTATTTT.

This clonotype appeared a few times. V gene TRBV6-2 or TRBV6-3 combines with J gene TRBJ2-7; D is possibly TRBD1 or TRBD2 (5 bases each). There are 16 residues in the CDR3. Per germline, CDR1 MNHEY and CDR2 SVGEGT. V dropped 1 base and J dropped 6 bases, with 19 bases sitting between them. CDR3 in amino acids: CASSYLGPDGEGEQYF. CDR3 coding DNA: TGTGCCAGCAGTTACTTGGGGCCGGACGGCGAGGGCGAGCAGTACTTC.